Each of the 16 T cell receptor beta chains below was sequenced from the same sample in a study of blood T cell repertoires in COVID-19. TCRdb's copy holds only in-frame clones and misses some; the assay was immunoSEQ multiplex PCR. Found here are 45,000 to 50,000 clones, 83% of them singletons; the top ten hold roughly 8%. The sequencing sample was made of peripheral blood. The receptors shown here come from a man older than 75 in a cohort sampled during active COVID-19.

As DNA, the CDR3 is TGTGCCAGCTACGCGGGGCAGGGTTTATGGACCGGGGAGCTGTTTTTT. It codes for CASYAGQGLWTGELFF. The chain uses TRBV7-9 and TRBJ2-2; a weak D match, TRBD2 (6 bases). V gave up 8 bases and J gave up 5 bases, with 21 bases separating them. This CDR3 is built from 16 residues. The V gene's germline CDR1 is SEHNR and CDR2 FQNEAQ (reference sequence).

The rearrangement uses TRBV7-9 and TRBJ2-5, with 7 nucleotides matching TRBD1. Germline V CDR1 and CDR2: SEHNR, FQNEAQ (reference sequence). V dropped 7 bases and J dropped 4; count of bases not matched to a gene: 15. This CDR3 is built from 16 residues. This CDR3 reads CASTFLGQEDTETQYF. DNA for the CDR3: TGTGCCAGCACCTTTCTAGGACAGGAGGACACAGAGACCCAGTACTTC.

The chain couples TRBV24-1 to TRBJ1-6, with a tentative D call TRBD1 (6 bases). The V end was cut by 5 bases, the J end by 7 bases, with 17 bases between. CDR1 KGHDR and CDR2 SFDVKD come from the germline V gene. The CDR3 runs 16 residues. The CDR3 protein is CATSVHLRGGNSPLHF. DNA of the CDR3: TGTGCCACCAGTGTTCACCTCAGGGGTGGAAATTCACCCCTCCACTTT.

The genes are TRBV24-1 and TRBJ1-1; D is possibly TRBD1 (5 bases). Germline CDR1 is KGHDR and CDR2 is SFDVKD. The CDR3 runs to 12 residues. Trimming left V 1 base short and J 9 bases short, with 8 bases between. CDR3 coding DNA: TGTGCCACCAGTGATTTACGGGGGAAAGCTTTCTTT. Translated: CATSDLRGKAFF.

The chain has TRBV24-1 and TRBJ2-2; 11 nucleotides agree with TRBD2. The length of the CDR3 is 16 residues. V shed 3 bases and J 5 bases; nucleotides not matched to a gene: 4. The germline V gene encodes CDR1 KGHDR and CDR2 SFDVKD. CDR3 amino acids: CATSDVSGRGTGELFF. For the CDR3, the DNA is TGTGCCACCAGTGATGTTAGCGGGAGGGGTACCGGGGAGCTGTTTTTT.

The genes are TRBV2 and TRBJ1-4; D remains ambiguous. Trimming took 11 bases from V and 7 from J, leaving 17 bases between them. The CDR3 runs 13 residues. Germline loops: CDR1 SNHLY, CDR2 FYNNEI. As DNA, the CDR3 is TGTGCCTGTTTTTTAGGAGGTCGTGAAAAACTGTTTTTT. As protein: CACFLGGREKLFF. The whole variable domain, filled in from reference TRBV2 and TRBJ1-4, reads EPEVTQTPSHQVTQMGQEVILRCVPISNHLYFYWYRQILGQKVEFLVSFYNNEISEKSEIFDDQFSVERPDGSNFTLKIRSTKLEDSAMYFCACFLGGREKLFFGSGTQLSVL.

This CDR3 is CASSPNNGAGYEQYF. The CDR3 nucleotides read TGTGCCAGCTCACCTAATAATGGCGCGGGCTACGAGCAGTACTTC. This chain links TRBV18 with TRBJ2-7; D is perhaps TRBD2 (5 bases). The CDR3 covers 15 residues. V lost 3 bases to trimming and J lost 3 bases, with 15 bases between them. Germline values: CDR1 KGHSH, CDR2 LQKENI.

The chain has TRBV6-9 and TRBJ2-7; 8 bases agree with TRBD1. With 3 bases clipped from V and 2 bases from J, the junction kept 6 bases outside the gene matches. CDR3 size: 15 residues. Germline V lookup: CDR1 MNHGY, CDR2 SVAAGI. Here the CDR3 reads CASSYAQGAAYEQYF. CDR3 nucleotide sequence: TGTGCCAGCAGTTACGCCCAGGGGGCGGCCTACGAGCAGTACTTC.

CDR3 sequence reads: CASSYGTNSGNTIYF. Written as DNA, the CDR3 is TGTGCCAGCAGTTACGGGACAAACTCTGGAAACACCATATATTTT. The chain combines TRBV28 with TRBJ1-3; TRBD1 is a possible D gene (6 bases). Germline CDR1 MDHEN, CDR2 SYDVKM. The V gene lost 4 bases and the J gene lost 0 bases, with 10 bases spanning the gap. The CDR3 length is 15 residues.

The V gene is TRBV6-1, the J gene TRBJ2-6; D ambiguous. Germline V gene data show CDR1 as MNHNS and CDR2 as SASEGT. Trimming removed 3 bases from V and 4 bases from J, with 4 bases in between. This CDR3 is 13 amino acids long. The CDR3 reads CASSDSGANVLTF. CDR3 nucleotides: TGTGCCAGCAGTGATTCAGGGGCCAACGTCCTGACTTTC.

The chain recombines TRBV7-9 with TRBJ2-1, with 9 positions matching TRBD2. The CDR3 has 17 amino acids. Germline values: CDR1 SEHNR, CDR2 FQNEAQ (reference sequence). The trim removed 1 base at V and 2 bases at J, leaving 6 bases unmatched. The CDR3 bases are TGTGCCAGCAGCTTAGTACCGCTAGCGGGAACCTACAATGAGCAGTTCTTC. Its protein is CASSLVPLAGTYNEQFF.

The genes are TRBV5-1 and TRBJ2-5, with 8 bases aligning to TRBD1. Germline trimming cut 3 bases from V and 2 bases from J; bases unmatched to any gene: 3. Per the germline V gene, CDR1 is SGHRS and CDR2 is YFSETQ. CDR3 size: 14 residues. This CDR3 is CASSWTGRQETQYF. CDR3 nucleotides: TGCGCCAGCAGCTGGACAGGGAGACAAGAGACCCAGTACTTC.

The rearrangement links TRBV18 to TRBJ2-5; TRBD1 agrees at 11 bases. Germline values: CDR1 KGHSH, CDR2 LQKENI. V gave up 3 bases and J gave up 2 bases; unmatched junction bases: 2. This CDR3 region has 15 residues. The CDR3 DNA follows: TGTGCCAGCTCACCGGACAGGGGGCTTCAAGAGACCCAGTACTTC. It encodes CASSPDRGLQETQYF.

This clone was counted once. The genes are TRBV5-1 and TRBJ1-1, with TRBD1 matching over 9 bases. Germline CDR1 is SGHRS and CDR2 is YFSETQ. CDR3 length: 15 amino acids. After removal of 3 bases from V and 3 bases from J, the junction contained 6 bases not matched to a gene. CDR3 DNA: TGCGCCAGCAGCTCGTCCGGGACAGGGCACACTGAAGCTTTCTTT. It is translated as CASSSSGTGHTEAFF.

This clone occurred once. The chain is built from TRBV7-2 and TRBJ2-1; 7 positions agree with TRBD1. This CDR3 is 14 amino acids long. Per the germline V gene, CDR1 is SGHTA and CDR2 is FQGNSA. V dropped 5 bases and J dropped 7; count of bases not matched to a gene: 8. CDR3 loop: CASSRTTGFNEQFF. CDR3 DNA: TGTGCCAGCAGCCGTACGACAGGGTTTAATGAGCAGTTCTTC.

The V call is TRBV7-9, the J call TRBJ1-2, with no clear D. This CDR3 has 15 amino acids. Looked up from germline, CDR1 is SEHNR and CDR2 is FQNEAQ (reference sequence). With 1 base removed from V and 6 bases from J, the gap between germline ends came to 15 bases. The chain's CDR3 is CASSLVSAEFDGYTF. The DNA for the CDR3 is TGTGCCAGCAGCTTAGTATCTGCCGAGTTCGATGGCTACACCTTC.